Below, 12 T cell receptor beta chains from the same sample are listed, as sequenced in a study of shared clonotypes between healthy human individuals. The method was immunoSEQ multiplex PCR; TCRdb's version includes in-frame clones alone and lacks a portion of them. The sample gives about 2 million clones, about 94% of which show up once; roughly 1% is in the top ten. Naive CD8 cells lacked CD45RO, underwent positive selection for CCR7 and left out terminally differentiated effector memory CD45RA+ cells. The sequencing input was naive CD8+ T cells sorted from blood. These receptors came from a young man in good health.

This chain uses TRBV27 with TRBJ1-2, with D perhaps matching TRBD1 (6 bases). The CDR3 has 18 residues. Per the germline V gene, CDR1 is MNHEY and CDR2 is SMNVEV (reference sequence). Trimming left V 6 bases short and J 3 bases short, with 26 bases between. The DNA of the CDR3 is TGTGCCAGCAGCGACCGAAAGGGACATTCCCCCGGAGACTATGGCTACACCTTC. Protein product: CASSDRKGHSPGDYGYTF.

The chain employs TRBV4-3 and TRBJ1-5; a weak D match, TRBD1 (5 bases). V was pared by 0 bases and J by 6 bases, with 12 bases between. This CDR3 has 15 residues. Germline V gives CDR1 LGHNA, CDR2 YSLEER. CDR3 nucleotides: TGCGCCAGCAGCCAAGATGAGGGGTCCAGTCAGCCCCAGCATTTT. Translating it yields CASSQDEGSSQPQHF.

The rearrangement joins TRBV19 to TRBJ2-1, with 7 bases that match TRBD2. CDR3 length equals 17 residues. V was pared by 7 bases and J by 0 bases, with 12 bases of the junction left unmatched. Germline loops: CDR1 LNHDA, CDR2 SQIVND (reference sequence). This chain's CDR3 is CASTPSRGEGSYNEQFF. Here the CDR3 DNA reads TGTGCCAGTACCCCCTCCCGGGGGGAAGGCTCCTACAATGAGCAGTTCTTC.

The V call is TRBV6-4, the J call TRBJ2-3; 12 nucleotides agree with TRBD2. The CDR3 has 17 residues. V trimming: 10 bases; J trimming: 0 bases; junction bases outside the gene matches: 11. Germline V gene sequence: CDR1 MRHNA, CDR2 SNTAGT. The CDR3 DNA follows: TGTGCCAACCAGGGACTAGCGGGCCTATATAGCACAGATACGCAGTATTTT. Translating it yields CANQGLAGLYSTDTQYF.

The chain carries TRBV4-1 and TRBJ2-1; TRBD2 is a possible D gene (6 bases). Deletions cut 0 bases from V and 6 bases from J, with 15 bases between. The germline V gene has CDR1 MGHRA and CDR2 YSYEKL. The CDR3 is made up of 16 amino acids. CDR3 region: CASSQDDGRTINEQFF. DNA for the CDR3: TGCGCCAGCAGCCAAGATGATGGGAGGACTATCAATGAGCAGTTCTTC.

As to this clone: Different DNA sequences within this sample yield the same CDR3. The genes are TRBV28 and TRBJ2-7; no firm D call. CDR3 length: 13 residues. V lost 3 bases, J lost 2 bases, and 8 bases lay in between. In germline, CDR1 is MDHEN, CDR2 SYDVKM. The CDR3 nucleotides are TGTGCCAGCAGTTTGGGGTCAACCTACGAGCAGTACTTC. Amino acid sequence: CASSLGSTYEQYF.

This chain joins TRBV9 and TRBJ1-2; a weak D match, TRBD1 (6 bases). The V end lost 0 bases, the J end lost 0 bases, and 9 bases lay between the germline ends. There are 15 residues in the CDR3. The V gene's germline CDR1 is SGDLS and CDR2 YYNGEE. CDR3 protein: CASSVEWTANYGYTF. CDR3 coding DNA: TGTGCCAGCAGCGTAGAATGGACAGCTAACTATGGCTACACCTTC. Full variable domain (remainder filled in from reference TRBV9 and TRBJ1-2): DSGVTQTPKHLITATGQRVTLRCSPRSGDLSVYWYQQSLDQGLQFLIQYYNGEERAKGNILERFSAQQFPDLHSELNLSSLELGDSALYFCASSVEWTANYGYTFGSGTRLTVV.

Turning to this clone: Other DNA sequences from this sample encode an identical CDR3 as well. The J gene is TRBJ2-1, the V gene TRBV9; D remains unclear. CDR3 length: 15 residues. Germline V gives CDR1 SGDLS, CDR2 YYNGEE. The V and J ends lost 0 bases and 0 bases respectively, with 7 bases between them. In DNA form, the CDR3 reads TGTGCCAGCAGCGTAGGAGGAGCCTCCTACAATGAGCAGTTCTTC. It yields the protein CASSVGGASYNEQFF.

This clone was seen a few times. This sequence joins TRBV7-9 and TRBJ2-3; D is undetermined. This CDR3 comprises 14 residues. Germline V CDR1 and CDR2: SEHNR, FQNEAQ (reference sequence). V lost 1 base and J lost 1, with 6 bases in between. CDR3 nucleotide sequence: TGTGCCAGCAGCTTAGAGTCTGGCACAGATACGCAGTATTTT. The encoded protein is CASSLESGTDTQYF.

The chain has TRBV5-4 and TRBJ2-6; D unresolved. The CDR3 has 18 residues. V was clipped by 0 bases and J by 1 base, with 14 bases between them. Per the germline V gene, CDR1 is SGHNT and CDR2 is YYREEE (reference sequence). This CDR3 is CASSLGSYLESGANVLTF. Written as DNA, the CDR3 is TGTGCCAGCAGCTTGGGTAGCTATTTGGAGTCTGGGGCCAACGTCCTGACTTTC.

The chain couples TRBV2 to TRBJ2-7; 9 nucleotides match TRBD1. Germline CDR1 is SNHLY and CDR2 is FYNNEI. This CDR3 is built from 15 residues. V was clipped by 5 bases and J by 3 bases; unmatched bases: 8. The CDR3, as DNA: TGTGCCAGCAGTCAACCGGGACAGGGTGTCTACGAGCAGTACTTC. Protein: CASSQPGQGVYEQYF.

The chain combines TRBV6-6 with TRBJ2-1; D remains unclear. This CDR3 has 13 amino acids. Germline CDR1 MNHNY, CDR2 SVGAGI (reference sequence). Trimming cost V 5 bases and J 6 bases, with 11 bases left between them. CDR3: CASSLSNVNEQFF. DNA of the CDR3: TGTGCCAGCAGTCTTAGCAACGTCAATGAGCAGTTCTTC.